These T cell receptor beta chains were read from a single sample in a study of T cell clones after liver transplantation. Method: immunoSEQ multiplex PCR; TCRdb's copy keeps in-frame clones and lacks some. In the table there are tens of thousands of clones, over 80% of which are singletons. The sequencing used CD4+ T cells from blood, collected 45 to 46 months after liver transplant. The receptors originated from a human patient who received a liver transplant. Some T cells may trace back to the graft donor. Each CDR3 is given with its conserved first and last residue.

CDR3 protein,J gene,V gene
CASSIAGGNNEQFF,TRBJ2-1,TRBV7-7
CASSDLRREKEQFF,TRBJ2-1,TRBV2
CATTQTTVGNEQFF,TRBJ2-1,TRBV10-3
CASSLAGGQGAHEQFF,TRBJ2-1,TRBV7-9
CASSLDGRGQPQHF,TRBJ1-5,TRBV5-4
CASSPREGDTEAFF,TRBJ1-1,TRBV7-8
CASSNGDPTNTGELFF,TRBJ2-2,TRBV19
CASSPGTGWREQYF,TRBJ2-7,TRBV28
CASRGGGANYGYTF,TRBJ1-2,TRBV28
CASKYEGSKSGGYTF,TRBJ1-2,TRBV5-1
CASSRSGRHSEQYF,TRBJ2-7,TRBV6-5
CASSPRTLPEQYF,TRBJ2-7,TRBV7-9
CASSPPKLQRNTEAFF,TRBJ1-1,TRBV18
CASSMRDGYTF,TRBJ1-2,TRBV7-9
CASSATGIPGNTIYF,TRBJ1-3,TRBV25-1
CASSLMAGAGYEQYF,TRBJ2-7,TRBV4-3
CASTPLLQGSNQPQHF,TRBJ1-5,TRBV28
CASSYRGQGWTEAFF,TRBJ1-1,TRBV6-5
CASSSPLGGTWYEQYF,TRBJ2-7,TRBV28
CASSQAPRTSEGTDTQYF,TRBJ2-3,TRBV4-1
CASRIQGTGKETQYF,TRBJ2-5,TRBV6-5
CASSITGGTEQFF,TRBJ2-1,TRBV10-2
CASRTGTGDGYTF,TRBJ1-2,TRBV28
CASSLGGQSSNYGYTF,TRBJ1-2,TRBV7-2
CASSLRADNQPQHF,TRBJ1-5,TRBV2
CASSVTGTSLNTGELFF,TRBJ2-2,TRBV10-2
CASSFMGQAYTQYF,TRBJ2-3,TRBV7-2
CASTLGAGQGVREQYF,TRBJ2-7,TRBV7-9
CASSRRTGGRTEAFF,TRBJ1-1,TRBV11-2
CASSQQVGTEAFF,TRBJ1-1,TRBV7-3
CASIGGKATGELFF,TRBJ2-2,TRBV28
CASIPLPANTEAFF,TRBJ1-1,TRBV7-9
CASSLDRSTSYEQYF,TRBJ2-7,TRBV5-4